The next 16 T cell receptor beta chains were all read from a single sample in a study of identical twins. TCRdb independently ran MiXCR on the 5' RACE reads; one entry per CDR3 protein. This table has hundreds of thousands of distinct CDR3 sequences, more than 6.5% appearing once. The same data also contributed to another study, on yellow fever vaccine responses in identical twins.

The source material was PBMCs. Every receptor here comes from a woman younger than 35 in good health.

This rearrangement joins TRBV7-3 to TRBJ2-7, with D hard to call. V lost 3 bases, J lost 7 bases, and 13 bases lay in between. CDR1 and CDR2 from the germline V gene are SGHTA and FQGTGA. This CDR3 spans 13 amino acids. The CDR3 spells CASSLSPPEEQYF. CDR3 sequence (DNA): TGTGCCAGCAGCTTGAGCCCCCCTGAAGAGCAGTACTTC.

V and J are TRBV11-2 and TRBJ2-3; 9 bases line up with TRBD1. Germline V gives CDR1 SGHAT, CDR2 FQNNGV. The trim removed 5 bases at V and 2 bases at J, leaving 14 bases unmatched. This CDR3 is 18 amino acids long. CDR3: CASSRPGTGMSNTDTQYF. The CDR3 DNA follows: TGTGCCAGCAGCCGACCCGGGACAGGGATGAGTAACACAGATACGCAGTATTTT. The complete variable domain, with remaining parts taken from reference TRBV11-2 and TRBJ2-3, reads EAGVAQSPRYKIIEKRQSVAFWCNPISGHATLYWYQQILGQGPKLLIQFQNNGVVDDSQLPKDRFSAERLKGVDSTLKIQPAKLEDSAVYLCASSRPGTGMSNTDTQYFGPGTRLTVL.

In DNA form, the CDR3 reads TGCAGTGCTAGAGGGGGACTAGGGGGTACCGGGGAGCTGTTTTTT. As protein: CSARGGLGGTGELFF. The chain uses TRBV20-1 and TRBJ2-2; 8 nucleotides align to TRBD2. From germline, CDR1 is DFQATT and CDR2 SNEGSKA (reference sequence). V gave up 1 base and J gave up 5 bases; unmatched junction bases: 6. This CDR3 has 15 residues.

The table lists this clonotype with many counts. This sequence joins TRBV4-2 and TRBJ1-5; 9 bases are a match to TRBD1. Looked up from germline, CDR1 is LGHNA and CDR2 is YNFKEQ. The CDR3 has 17 residues. Trimming took 3 bases from V and 1 from J; bases not matched to a gene: 7. Here the CDR3 reads CASSQFPGQGSNQPQHF. Written as DNA, the CDR3 is TGTGCCAGCAGCCAGTTCCCGGGACAGGGAAGCAATCAGCCCCAGCATTTT.

This clonotype has at least ten counts. The V and J genes are TRBV12-3 or TRBV12-4 and TRBJ2-7; TRBD1 aligns across 7 bases. This CDR3 is 14 amino acids long. V trimming: 7 bases; J trimming: 2 bases; junction bases outside the gene matches: 8. The CDR3 DNA follows: TGTGCCAGCACCGCTACAGGGGAGCCCTACGAGCAGTACTTC. The encoded protein is CASTATGEPYEQYF.

This clonotype came up a few times. The rearrangement uses TRBV20-1 and TRBJ1-2; a weak D match, TRBD1 (5 bases). V gave up 2 bases and J gave up 4 bases, with 11 bases separating them. The CDR3 is 13 amino acids. Germline CDR1 reads DFQATT; CDR2 reads SNEGSKA (reference sequence). The CDR3 sequence: CSARKGTSYGYTF. DNA for the CDR3: TGCAGTGCTAGAAAAGGGACTTCCTATGGCTACACCTTC.

This clonotype was seen at least ten times. The chain combines TRBV9 with TRBJ2-3; D uncertain. Trimming removed 0 bases at V and 1 base at J, with 6 bases between. The V gene's germline CDR1 is SGDLS and CDR2 YYNGEE. CDR3 length: 14 residues. The CDR3: CASSVVSGTDTQYF. In DNA, the CDR3 is TGTGCCAGCAGCGTAGTGTCCGGCACAGATACGCAGTATTTT.

This rearrangement joins TRBV11-1 to TRBJ2-2, with 8 bases lining up with TRBD2. Trimming removed 1 base from V and 5 bases from J; junction bases left unmatched: 12. The germline gives CDR1 SGHAT, CDR2 FQDESV (reference sequence). CDR3 size: 18 residues. The CDR3, as DNA: TGTGCCAGCAGCTTAGACGGGCCCAGCGGGAGAGAAACCGGGGAGCTGTTTTTT. Protein sequence: CASSLDGPSGRETGELFF.

V and J are TRBV5-1 and TRBJ2-1; 7 positions agree with TRBD1. The CDR3 covers 14 residues. Per the germline V gene, CDR1 is SGHRS and CDR2 is YFSETQ. Losses at the gene ends were 5 bases for V and 5 bases for J; bases not matched to a gene: 7. The CDR3 region is CASRPGTANNEQFF. Here the CDR3 DNA reads TGCGCCAGCAGACCCGGGACAGCCAACAATGAGCAGTTCTTC. The variable domain in full, with the rest retrieved from reference TRBV5-1 and TRBJ2-1, is KAGVTQTPRYLIKTRGQQVTLSCSPISGHRSVSWYQQTPGQGLQFLFEYFSETQRNKGNFPGRFSGRQFSNSRSEMNVSTLELGDSALYLCASRPGTANNEQFFGPGTRLTVL.

This clonotype was seen only a few times. The gene calls are TRBV2 and TRBJ1-2; no firm D call. Germline values: CDR1 SNHLY, CDR2 FYNNEI. The V end lost 6 bases, the J end lost 8 bases, and 10 bases lay between the germline ends. CDR3 length equals 11 residues. CDR3 sequence (DNA): TGTGCCAGCAGGCCCCCTGAGGGCTACACCTTC. The encoded protein is CASRPPEGYTF.

This clonotype was seen a handful of times. The chain recombines TRBV24-1 with TRBJ2-7; D gene unclear. The CDR3 runs 13 residues. V was pared by 5 bases and J by 2 bases, with 9 bases between. Per germline, CDR1 KGHDR and CDR2 SFDVKD. The CDR3 sequence: CATSGRETYEQYF. CDR3 DNA: TGTGCCACCAGTGGGAGAGAAACCTACGAGCAGTACTTC.

This clonotype was counted at least ten times. The rearrangement uses TRBV4-2 and TRBJ2-1, with D tentatively TRBD1 (6 bases). Germline V gives CDR1 LGHNA, CDR2 YNFKEQ. V was trimmed by 0 bases and J by 9 bases, leaving 12 bases between them. The CDR3 loop spans 14 amino acids. The CDR3, as DNA: TGTGCCAGCAGCCAAGATTCAGGGGTGCGTGAGCAGTTCTTC. Amino acids: CASSQDSGVREQFF.

Only a few counts were recorded for this clonotype. The chain employs TRBV6-2 or TRBV6-3 and TRBJ2-1; D is undetermined. There are 15 residues in the CDR3. V shed 0 bases and J shed 9 bases, with 15 bases lying between them. Germline loops: CDR1 MNHEY, CDR2 SVGEGT. CDR3 loop: CASSYSVQVLGEQFF. In nucleotides, the CDR3 is TGTGCCAGCAGTTACTCAGTGCAGGTCCTCGGTGAGCAGTTCTTC.

A note on this clonotype: At one boundary the junction diverges from the germline segment, which might be a read error. The chain uses TRBV12-3 or TRBV12-4 and TRBJ2-7, with a weak D call TRBD2 (5 bases). This CDR3 contains 14 residues. CDR3 in DNA: TGTGCCAGCACTTTAAGAGGGAAAAAAGGCGAGCAGTACTTC. Translation gives CASTLRGKKGEQYF.

This clonotype has just a few counts. J is TRBJ2-2 and V is TRBV4-3; 10 bases agree with TRBD1. The CDR3 length is 13 residues. The germline gives CDR1 LGHNA, CDR2 YSLEER. V lost 8 bases and J lost 6; bases outside the gene matches: 3. Here the CDR3 DNA reads TGCGCCAGCGGACAGGGGGTCTCCGGGGAGCTGTTTTTT. Encoded protein: CASGQGVSGELFF.

In this sample, this clonotype turned up a few times. The rearrangement joins TRBV11-2 to TRBJ2-1; D call uncertain. V was shortened by 1 base and J by 10 bases, with 11 bases between the two germline ends. Germline V gene sequence: CDR1 SGHAT, CDR2 FQNNGV. There are 13 residues in the CDR3. Written as DNA, the CDR3 is TGTGCCAGCAGCTTAGGGCGGATCGGCGAGCAGTTCTTC. As protein: CASSLGRIGEQFF.